A single sample gave rise to the 24 T cell receptor beta chains below, sequenced in a study of blood T cell repertoires in COVID-19. The repertoire was sequenced with immunoSEQ multiplex PCR; TCRdb's copy has only in-frame clones and lacks some. The sample contains 250,000 to 300,000 clones, more than 75% of which appear only once. Sequenced input: PBMCs or T cells enriched from blood (not recorded which). Receptors were obtained from a woman in her sixties in a cohort exposed to, infected with or recovered from COVID-19 (not recorded which).

The chain uses TRBV11-2 and TRBJ1-4; D is possibly TRBD1 (5 bases). The germline V gene has CDR1 SGHAT and CDR2 FQNNGV. Between the trimmed V and J ends, which lost 1 base and 3 bases, there was a span of 6 bases. There are 14 residues in the CDR3. The DNA of the CDR3 is TGTGCCAGCAGCTTAGGGGGGGCTAATGAAAAACTGTTTTTT. Protein sequence: CASSLGGANEKLFF.

The count of this clone is one. The CDR3 DNA sequence: TGTGCCAGCAGCCAGGGACAGGGGAACTATGGCTACACCTTC. It codes for CASSQGQGNYGYTF. The chain joins TRBV6-6 to TRBJ1-2; 10 bases fit TRBD1. Looked up from germline, CDR1 is MNHNY and CDR2 is SVGAGI (reference sequence). The CDR3 loop spans 14 amino acids. After removal of 6 bases from V and 2 bases from J, the junction contained 3 bases not matched to a gene.

V usage is TRBV28 and J usage is TRBJ2-1, with 10 bases fitting TRBD1. Germline values: CDR1 MDHEN, CDR2 SYDVKM. With V trimmed by 3 bases and J by 10 bases, 9 bases remained unmatched. This CDR3 has 15 amino acids. The CDR3 region is CASSFPRQGAREQFF. In DNA form, the CDR3 reads TGTGCCAGCAGTTTTCCGCGACAGGGGGCGCGCGAGCAGTTCTTC.

The chain carries TRBV28 and TRBJ2-7; 11 bases map to TRBD1. V trimming: 5 bases; J trimming: 0 bases; junction bases outside the gene matches: 6. This CDR3 has 16 residues. CDR1 and CDR2 from the germline V gene are MDHEN and SYDVKM. The CDR3 loop is CASSTRTGGFSYEQYF. In DNA, the CDR3 is TGTGCCAGCAGTACTCGGACAGGGGGCTTCTCCTACGAGCAGTACTTC.

The V and J genes are TRBV10-3 and TRBJ2-1; D possibly corresponds to TRBD1 (8 bases). The CDR3 consists of 14 residues. Germline assignment: CDR1 ENHRY and CDR2 SYGVKD. The V and J ends lost 0 bases and 10 bases respectively, with 13 bases between them. Written as DNA, the CDR3 is TGTGCCATCAGTGAGTCGGGGGGGACAGGCGAGCAGTTCTTC. Translation: CAISESGGTGEQFF.

The J gene is TRBJ2-6, the V gene TRBV5-6; tentative D call: TRBD2 (6 bases). V was pared by 4 bases and J by 4 bases, with 12 bases between. The CDR3 has 15 residues. Germline V lookup: CDR1 SGHDT, CDR2 YYEEEE. DNA of the CDR3: TGTGCCAGCAGCGGCAGGGCGGGGGGGGCCAACGTCCTGACTTTC. This codes for CASSGRAGGANVLTF.

The chain is built from TRBV12-3 or TRBV12-4 and TRBJ2-2, with a possible D match to TRBD2 (5 bases). Between the trimmed V and J ends, which lost 6 bases and 13 bases, there was a span of 9 bases. The length of the CDR3 is 10 residues. DNA for the CDR3: TGTGCCAGCAGGGGAGAGGGGCTGTTTTTT. Protein product: CASRGEGLFF.

The V gene is TRBV5-1, the J gene TRBJ2-7; D is perhaps TRBD1 (6 bases). CDR3 length: 13 residues. CDR1 and CDR2 from the germline V gene are SGHRS and YFSETQ. The V and J ends lost 0 bases and 6 bases respectively, with 10 bases between them. The CDR3, as DNA: TGCGCCAGCAGCTTGGCCACAGGGCGCGAGCAGTACTTC. Translation gives CASSLATGREQYF.

The CDR3 spells CASTQDRGNSPLHF. DNA of the CDR3: TGTGCCAGCACCCAGGACAGGGGGAATTCACCCCTCCACTTT. The chain recombines TRBV6-5 with TRBJ1-6; 10 bases are a match to TRBD1. CDR3 length: 14 amino acids. CDR1 is MNHEY and CDR2 is SVGAGI in the germline V gene. V trimming: 7 bases; J trimming: 7 bases; junction bases outside the gene matches: 4.

The genes are TRBV18 and TRBJ2-7; 10 nucleotides align to TRBD1. The germline CDR1 and CDR2 sequences are KGHSH and LQKENI. The CDR3 runs to 15 residues. Unmatched junction bases numbered 5, after V lost 4 bases and J lost 2 bases. CDR3 sequence (DNA): TGTGCCAGCTCACAAACGACAGGGGGCCCCTACGAGCAGTACTTC. This sequence encodes CASSQTTGGPYEQYF.

The rearrangement joins TRBV28 to TRBJ1-1; 9 positions agree with TRBD1. CDR3 length: 15 amino acids. Unmatched junction bases numbered 6, after V lost 7 bases and J lost 0 bases. Germline-derived CDR1 and CDR2 are MDHEN and SYDVKM. The CDR3 reads CASIRDRVVNTEAFF. The CDR3 coding sequence is TGTGCCAGCATTCGGGACAGGGTAGTGAACACTGAAGCTTTCTTT.

The J gene is TRBJ2-1, the V gene TRBV7-9; D not resolved. The V gene's germline CDR1 is SEHNR and CDR2 FQNEAQ (reference sequence). This CDR3 has 14 residues. The V end was cut by 1 base, the J end by 1 base, with 5 bases between. DNA for the CDR3: TGTGCCAGCAGCTTAGATATGTCCTACAATGAGCAGTTCTTC. The encoded protein is CASSLDMSYNEQFF.

The rearrangement joins TRBV28 to TRBJ2-4, with TRBD2 matching 9 bases. The CDR3 has 14 amino acids. The germline V gene has CDR1 MDHEN and CDR2 SYDVKM. Trimming cost V 2 bases and J 6 bases; bases outside gene matches: 2. The CDR3 DNA sequence: TGTGCCAGCAGTTTACTAGCGGGGATAAACATTCAGTACTTC. Translating gives CASSLLAGINIQYF.

The chain employs TRBV5-1 and TRBJ1-1, with 9 nucleotides matching TRBD1. This CDR3 spans 13 amino acids. Trimming at V came to 4 bases and at J to 7 bases, leaving 5 bases not matched to a gene. Germline CDR1 reads SGHRS; CDR2 reads YFSETQ. The CDR3 here is CASSPPDRGEAFF. In DNA form, the CDR3 reads TGCGCCAGCAGCCCCCCGGACAGGGGTGAAGCTTTCTTT. Full variable domain (remainder filled in from reference TRBV5-1 and TRBJ1-1): KAGVTQTPRYLIKTRGQQVTLSCSPISGHRSVSWYQQTPGQGLQFLFEYFSETQRNKGNFPGRFSGRQFSNSRSEMNVSTLELGDSALYLCASSPPDRGEAFFGQGTRLTVV.

The CDR3 is CASSENRASTDTQYF. Written as DNA, the CDR3 is TGTGCCAGCAGTGAGAACAGGGCCAGCACAGATACGCAGTATTTT. The V and J genes are TRBV6-1 and TRBJ2-3, with D perhaps matching TRBD1 (6 bases). V shed 3 bases and J shed 0 bases, with 10 bases lying between them. Germline loops: CDR1 MNHNS, CDR2 SASEGT. This CDR3 contains 15 residues.

The chain uses TRBV7-2 and TRBJ1-6; possibly TRBD1 for D (5 bases). Germline V CDR1 and CDR2: SGHTA, FQGNSA. The CDR3 has 15 residues. V shed 1 base and J shed 10 bases, with 14 bases lying between them. The CDR3 loop is CASSLGLMGPSPLHF. CDR3 nucleotides: TGTGCCAGCAGCTTAGGGCTAATGGGGCCGTCACCCCTCCACTTT.

CDR3 sequence (DNA): TGTGCCAGTAGTAAGTGGGACTCCTCGGGGAGGGAGCAGTACTTC. It yields the protein CASSKWDSSGREQYF. V and J are TRBV19 and TRBJ2-7, with D tentatively TRBD2 (6 bases). The CDR3 contains 15 residues. From germline, CDR1 is LNHDA and CDR2 SQIVND (reference sequence). The germline V and J ends were trimmed by 4 bases and 7 bases, with 20 bases remaining between them.

This chain joins TRBV10-3 and TRBJ1-4, with D possibly TRBD1 on 6 matching bases. The CDR3 has 13 residues. Germline V gives CDR1 ENHRY, CDR2 SYGVKD. V was trimmed by 4 bases and J by 6 bases, leaving 9 bases between them. In DNA, the CDR3 is TGTGCCATCAGTGGGGGGCTAGATGAAAAACTGTTTTTT. It is translated as CAISGGLDEKLFF.

The chain couples TRBV29-1 to TRBJ2-3; 9 bases are a match to TRBD1. The V gene's germline CDR1 is SQVTM and CDR2 ANQGSEA. With 3 bases clipped from V and 5 bases from J, the junction kept 6 bases outside the gene matches. This CDR3 is built from 14 residues. In DNA, the CDR3 is TGCAGCGTTGACTTGGGACAGGGTGGAGATACGCAGTATTTT. Protein product: CSVDLGQGGDTQYF.

V gene TRBV5-4 combines with J gene TRBJ1-4, with TRBD1 matching over 9 bases. J lost 4 bases, V lost 4 bases, and 5 bases had no gene match. The CDR3 loop spans 15 amino acids. Germline lookup yields CDR1 SGHNT and CDR2 YYREEE (reference sequence). This CDR3 is CASSAGQGLNEKLFF. The CDR3, as DNA: TGTGCCAGCAGCGCCGGACAGGGGCTTAATGAAAAACTGTTTTTT. The entire variable domain, with the rest obtained from reference TRBV5-4 and TRBJ1-4, is as follows: ETGVTQSPTHLIKTRGQQVTLRCSSQSGHNTVSWYQQALGQGPQFIFQYYREEENGRGNFPPRFSGLQFPNYSSELNVNALELDDSALYLCASSAGQGLNEKLFFGSGTQLSVL.

The chain is built from TRBV11-2 and TRBJ2-4, with TRBD1 identical over 9 bases. Germline CDR1 reads SGHAT; CDR2 reads FQNNGV. With 5 bases clipped from V and 5 bases from J, the junction kept 10 bases outside the gene matches. This CDR3 is built from 16 residues. The chain's CDR3 is CASSPPRTGGQNIQYF. The CDR3 DNA sequence: TGTGCCAGCAGCCCGCCCCGAACAGGGGGCCAAAACATTCAGTACTTC.

This clone was recorded only once. V is TRBV5-1 and J is TRBJ2-3; 13 nucleotides align to TRBD2. Germline CDR1 reads SGHRS; CDR2 reads YFSETQ. This CDR3 spans 17 amino acids. V gave up 3 bases and J gave up 1 base; unmatched junction bases: 5. The DNA for the CDR3 is TGCGCCAGCAGCTCCCTAGGACTAGCGGGAGGCACAGATACGCAGTATTTT. Translation gives CASSSLGLAGGTDTQYF.

This clone showed up just once. J is TRBJ2-2 and V is TRBV7-3; a possible D gene is TRBD1 (6 bases). Trimming pared 2 bases from V and 1 base from J, leaving 14 bases between. The CDR3 contains 17 residues. Germline V gene data show CDR1 as SGHTA and CDR2 as FQGTGA. The CDR3 loop reads CASSLDRTSMNTGELFF. The CDR3 bases are TGTGCCAGCAGCTTAGACAGGACCTCGATGAACACCGGGGAGCTGTTTTTT.

J is TRBJ1-1 and V is TRBV30; perhaps TRBD1 as D (5 bases). The CDR3 contains 11 residues. V was clipped by 0 bases and J by 11 bases, with 10 bases between them. Per the germline V gene, CDR1 is GTSNPN and CDR2 is SVGIG (reference sequence). The CDR3 spells CAWSVVTEAFF. CDR3 DNA sequence: TGTGCCTGGAGTGTTGTGACAGAGGCTTTCTTT. Variable domain in full (rest from reference TRBV30 and TRBJ1-1): SQTIHQWPATLVQPVGSPLSLECTVEGTSNPNLYWYRQAAGRGLQLLFYSVGIGQISSEVPQNLSASRPQDRQFILSSKKLLLSDSGFYLCAWSVVTEAFFGQGTRLTVV.